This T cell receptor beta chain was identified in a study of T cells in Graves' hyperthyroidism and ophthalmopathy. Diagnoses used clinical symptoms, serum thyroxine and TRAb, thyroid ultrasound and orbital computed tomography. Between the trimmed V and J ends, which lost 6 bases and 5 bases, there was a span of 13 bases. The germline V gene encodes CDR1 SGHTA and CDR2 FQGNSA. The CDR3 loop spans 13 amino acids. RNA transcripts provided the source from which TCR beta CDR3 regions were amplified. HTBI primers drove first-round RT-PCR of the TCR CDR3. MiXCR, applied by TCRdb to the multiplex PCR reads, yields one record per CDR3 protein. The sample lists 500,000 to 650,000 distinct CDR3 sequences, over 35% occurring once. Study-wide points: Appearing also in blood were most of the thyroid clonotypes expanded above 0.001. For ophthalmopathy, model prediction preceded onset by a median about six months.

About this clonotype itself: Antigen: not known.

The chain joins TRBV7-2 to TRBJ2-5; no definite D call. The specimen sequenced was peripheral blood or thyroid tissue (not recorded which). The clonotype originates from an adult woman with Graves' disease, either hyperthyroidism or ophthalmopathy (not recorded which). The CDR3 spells CASRDQLRETQYF. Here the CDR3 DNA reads TGTGCCAGCAGGGACCAACTACGGGAGACCCAGTACTTC.